This note documents a single T cell receptor (beta chain) sequence. This sample is part of a study of OX40 agonist ivuxolimab in advanced cancers. Clones were read by immunoSEQ multiplex PCR, and TCRdb kept only the in-frame ones, dropping some. The sample lists approximately 23,000 clones; around 67% were seen once. The receptor's source is an adult with an advanced solid tumor such as melanoma, head and neck, liver or kidney cancer. Material: CD4+ or CD8+ T cells sorted from blood, obtained in a trial of the OX40 agonist ivuxolimab.

The CDR3 reads CASSLGFSGTLTDTQYF. DNA of the CDR3: TGTGCCAGCAGCTTAGGCTTTAGCGGGACCCTCACAGATACGCAGTATTTT. The rearrangement uses TRBV13 and TRBJ2-3; 8 positions agree with TRBD2. Trimming at V came to 0 bases and at J to 2 bases, leaving 7 bases not matched to a gene. The CDR3 length is 17 residues. Germline V gene sequence: CDR1 PRHDT, CDR2 FYEKMQ (reference sequence).